This is a list of T cell receptor beta chains from one sample in a study of blood T cell repertoires in COVID-19. Method: immunoSEQ multiplex PCR; TCRdb's copy keeps in-frame clones and lacks some. The table shows roughly 130,000 clones, with 79% occurring only once. Input material: peripheral blood. The origin of the receptors is a man aged 60 to 69 with acute or convalescent COVID-19. Both conserved end residues are part of each CDR3. Fields, in order: J gene, D gene, clone size, V gene, CDR3 DNA, CDR3 protein. The D gene is left open where the match is weak. Some rows mark clone size as missing; the rest say once, few, many or name a class of expanded clone.

TRBJ2-6	TRBD1	NA	TRBV6-2/TRBV6-3	TGTGCCAGCAGTTTCTCGTCCGGGACAGCTTTTGGGGCCAACGTCCTGACTTTC	CASSFSSGTAFGANVLTF
TRBJ2-2	NA	NA	TRBV25-1	TGTGCCAGCAGTGAATTAGGGGCAGGGCGGGACGGGGAGCTGTTTTTT	CASSELGAGRDGELFF
TRBJ1-2	TRBD1	NA	TRBV30	TGTGCCTGGAGGGGACAGGTTTTGTCTTTTGGATATGGCTACACCTTC	CAWRGQVLSFGYGYTF
TRBJ2-1	NA	NA	TRBV19	TGTGCCAGTAGTATATCCGCCAGCTACAATGAGCAGTTCTTC	CASSISASYNEQFF
TRBJ1-1	NA	NA	TRBV10-3	TGTGCCATCAGCCGGGACACGAACACTGAAGCTTTCTTT	CAISRDTNTEAFF
TRBJ2-7	NA	NA	TRBV6-5	TGTGCCAGCAGGTTCAGTTACGAGCAGTACTTC	CASRFSYEQYF
TRBJ2-5	NA	NA	TRBV14	TGTGCCAGCAGCCAAGACAGGGTTCGCCAAGAGACCCAGTACTTC	CASSQDRVRQETQYF
TRBJ1-1	TRBD1	NA	TRBV5-1	TGCGCCAGCAGCGACGGACAGGGATTCACTGAAGCTTTCTTT	CASSDGQGFTEAFF
TRBJ2-5	NA	NA	TRBV7-2	TGTGCCAGCAGCTTAGGCCACCGGGGGACCCAGTACTTC	CASSLGHRGTQYF
TRBJ1-1	NA	NA	TRBV6-1	TGTGCCAGCAGTGAACCGGGTCGCGGGGGCGAAGCTTTCTTT	CASSEPGRGGEAFF
TRBJ2-7	TRBD1	once	TRBV28	TGTGCCAGCAGCCCGGGACAGGGGACCGGGAGGGCCCCCTCCTACGAGCAGTACTTC	CASSPGQGTGRAPSYEQYF
TRBJ2-5	TRBD2	NA	TRBV9	TGTGCCAGCAGCGCCCTAGCGGGAATGCGGGCAGAGACCCAGTACTTC	CASSALAGMRAETQYF
TRBJ1-6	TRBD1	NA	TRBV3-1/TRBV3-2	TGTGCCAGCAGCCCATCACGACAGGGCGAAAATTCACCCCTCCACTTT	CASSPSRQGENSPLHF
TRBJ1-5	NA	few	TRBV19	TGTGCCAGTAGGAACAGTGACGGAGGGAATCAGCCCCAGCATTTT	CASRNSDGGNQPQHF
TRBJ1-2	NA	NA	TRBV9	TGTGCCAGCAGCGGAGATAGGACTGATGCTAACTATGGCTACACCTTC	CASSGDRTDANYGYTF
TRBJ1-2	NA	NA	TRBV30	TGTGCCTGGAGTGTGGGAGGTGGCTACACCTTC	CAWSVGGGYTF
TRBJ1-5	TRBD1	few	TRBV28	TGTGCCAGCAGTCTACAGGGGGCGAGTCAGCCCCAGCATTTT	CASSLQGASQPQHF
TRBJ2-7	NA	NA	TRBV14	TGTGCCAGCAGCCTAGGGGGCTCCTACGAGCAGTACTTC	CASSLGGSYEQYF
TRBJ2-1	TRBD2	NA	TRBV18	TGTGCCAGCTCAACACGGACTAGCGGACAGTACAATGAGCAGTTCTTC	CASSTRTSGQYNEQFF
TRBJ2-1	TRBD2	NA	TRBV6-2/TRBV6-3	TGTGCCAGCAGTTACTCTACTAGCGGGAGAGGCAATGAGCAGTTCTTC	CASSYSTSGRGNEQFF
TRBJ1-3	NA	NA	TRBV5-1	TGCGCCAGCAGCTTGGGATCCACGAGCTCTGGAAACACCATATATTTT	CASSLGSTSSGNTIYF
TRBJ2-3	NA	NA	TRBV28	TGTGCCAGCAGGTTACAGGGATGGGATACGCAGTATTTT	CASRLQGWDTQYF
TRBJ2-1	TRBD2	once	TRBV24-1	TGTGCCACCAGTGATCCTGGACTAGTCGAATTGAATGAGCAGTTCTTC	CATSDPGLVELNEQFF
TRBJ1-1	NA	NA	TRBV5-8	TGTGCCAGCAGCCCCAAGGACAACCGGAACACTGAAGCTTTCTTT	CASSPKDNRNTEAFF
TRBJ2-5	TRBD1	NA	TRBV5-1	TGCGCCAGCAGTCTGGCACCTCAGGGGGCAAAGGAGACCCAGTACTTC	CASSLAPQGAKETQYF
TRBJ1-1	NA	NA	TRBV5-6	TGTGCCAGCAGTCTGATGTCCGGGGAGGGCACTGAAGCTTTCTTT	CASSLMSGEGTEAFF
TRBJ1-2	TRBD1	NA	TRBV28	TGTGCCAGCAGCTCAATGGGGACAGTGATTAACTATGGCTACACCTTC	CASSSMGTVINYGYTF
TRBJ1-1	NA	NA	TRBV18	TGTGCCAGCTCATCGGGGGGGCAGAACACTGAAGCTTTCTTT	CASSSGGQNTEAFF
TRBJ1-2	NA	NA	TRBV6-5	TGTGCCAGCAGTTCCGACAACAACTATGGCTACACCTTC	CASSSDNNYGYTF
TRBJ2-7	NA	NA	TRBV28	TGTGCCAGCACCTTTGACAGCTACGAGCAGTACTTC	CASTFDSYEQYF
TRBJ1-1	TRBD1	NA	TRBV11-2	TGTGCCAGCAGCCAAGGGACAGGGGGCCGTGAAGCTTTCTTT	CASSQGTGGREAFF
TRBJ2-3	NA	NA	TRBV24-1	TGTGCCACCAGTGATCAACTGAGATATACGCAGTATTTT	CATSDQLRYTQYF
TRBJ2-5	NA	NA	TRBV21-1	TGTGCCAGCAGGGGGAGGGCCAGGGAGACCCAGTACTTC	CASRGRARETQYF
TRBJ2-3	TRBD2	NA	TRBV11-2	TGTGCCAGCCAGCTAGCGGGGGATACGCAGTATTTT	CASQLAGDTQYF
TRBJ2-7	TRBD1	NA	TRBV27	TGTGCCAGCAGTTTCGGACAGGGGGCGAGGGAGCAGTACTTC	CASSFGQGAREQYF
TRBJ2-7	TRBD1	NA	TRBV14	TGTGCCAGCAGCCAAGTGGGCAGGGGGTCCTACGAGCAGTACTTC	CASSQVGRGSYEQYF
TRBJ1-6	TRBD1	NA	TRBV3-1/TRBV3-2	TGTGCCAGCAGCCAAGATCTCGGGACAGGGTTCTATAATTCACCCCTCCACTTT	CASSQDLGTGFYNSPLHF
TRBJ2-5	TRBD2	NA	TRBV7-9	TGTGCCAGCAGCGCAACTAGCGGGAGTAAGTCAGAGACCCAGTACTTC	CASSATSGSKSETQYF
TRBJ2-6	TRBD2	NA	TRBV28	TGTGCCAGCTATCGCGGGGGCTCTGGGGCCAACGTCCTGACTTTC	CASYRGGSGANVLTF
TRBJ1-2	NA	NA	TRBV6-2/TRBV6-3	TGTGCCAGCAGTTCCCCGGAGTCTTCTAACTATGGCTACACCTTC	CASSSPESSNYGYTF